This section outlines one T cell receptor beta chain sequence together with its context. Its antigen is not known. This specimen belongs to a study of shared clonotypes between healthy human individuals. Study in general: The donors, a couple of women and a few men, were aged 18 to 49. Study-level points and caveats: Memory subsets had estimated richness that was generally smaller than that of naive subsets.

Germline assignment: CDR1 GTSNPN and CDR2 SVGIG (reference sequence). CDR3 length equals 13 residues. After removal of 2 bases from V and 5 bases from J, the junction contained 5 bases not matched to a gene. The DNA input per sorted-subset replicate PCR was about 0.2 ug, corresponding to some 30,000 T cell genomes. Profiling relied on immunoSEQ multiplex PCR, and the TCRdb table lists in-frame clones only, not all of them. The sample carries millions of clones, 85% to 95% recorded once. The V and J genes are TRBV30 and TRBJ2-5; 7 positions match TRBD1. The receptor was derived from a man aged 18 to 35 in good health. Some clones in this sample may be carry-over from other donors' samples. The specimen sequenced was naive CD4+ T cells from PBMCs. The sample's subset: CD45RA+ positively selected. CDR3 coding DNA: TGTGCCTGGAGTCAGGGGGTAGGGGAGACCCAGTACTTC. It specifies CAWSQGVGETQYF.